The present TCR beta chain was sequenced within a study of Graves' ophthalmopathy and Graves' hyperthyroidism. Study-level information: The blood sample was drawn at first diagnosis and before any treatment. Study-wide results and caveats: As the model predicted ophthalmopathy progression, it achieved a sensitivity of roughly 69% and a specificity of roughly 73%. Built on 13 signatures, a model told ophthalmopathy apart from stable hyperthyroidism with about 88% sensitivity and approximately 80% specificity.

For repertoire sequencing, the TCR beta CDR3 regions were amplified from RNA transcripts. Amplification began with first-round RT-PCR using HTBI primers, then second-round multiplex PCR was performed. TCRdb passed the multiplex PCR reads through MiXCR, listing each CDR3 protein once. The table records roughly 300,000 distinct CDR3 sequences, roughly 16% of them present only once. Looked up from germline, CDR1 is SNHLY and CDR2 is FYNNEI. This CDR3 has 13 amino acids. V lost 7 bases and J lost 5; bases outside the gene matches: 2. This clonotype was counted many times. As yet, its antigen is unknown. This receptor was taken from an adult man with Graves' ophthalmopathy. The sample comprised peripheral blood. The chain carries TRBV2 and TRBJ2-5; 12 nucleotides agree with TRBD2. The CDR3: CASTSGRGETQYF. CDR3 coding DNA: TGTGCCAGCACTAGCGGGAGGGGGGAGACCCAGTACTTC.